This TCR beta chain was captured by sequencing in a study of shared clonotypes between healthy human individuals. The assay was run at deep level. The material for each subset, its genomic DNA, was split evenly across several immunoSEQ plates. Sequenced by immunoSEQ multiplex PCR; TCRdb stores in-frame clones only, minus some. The data contain 2.5 million or so clones, 90% to 95% of them singletons. This TCR derives from a man between 18 and 35 years old in good health. What was sequenced was naive CD4+ T cells sorted from blood. Specified subset: CD45RA+ positively selected.

CDR3 sequence reads: CASSLGGREQFF. CDR3 sequence (DNA): TGTGCCAGCAGCCTTGGCGGGCGTGAGCAGTTCTTC. The rearrangement links TRBV7-6 to TRBJ2-1, with D possibly being TRBD2 (5 bases). Trimming took 5 bases from V and 9 from J, leaving 11 bases between them. In germline, CDR1 is SGHVS, CDR2 FNYEAQ. There are 12 residues in the CDR3.